This T cell receptor beta chain originates from a study of blood T cell repertoires in COVID-19. The table came from immunoSEQ multiplex PCR; TCRdb's copy has only in-frame clones and leaves some out. The sample contains almost 200,000 clones, more than 80% of which appear only once. The CDR3 contains 12 residues. Germline V gives CDR1 MDHEN, CDR2 SYDVKM. Trimming cost V 8 bases and J 13 bases; bases outside gene matches: 9. This receptor was identified in a woman under 30 who had recovered from COVID-19. Sequenced material: PBMCs or T cells enriched from blood (not recorded which). The rearrangement links TRBV28 to TRBJ2-1; TRBD1 matches at 9 bases. The CDR3 DNA reads as TGTGCCAGCTCTTTCCACAGGGGGCGTCAGTTCTTC. This gives the protein CASSFHRGRQFF.